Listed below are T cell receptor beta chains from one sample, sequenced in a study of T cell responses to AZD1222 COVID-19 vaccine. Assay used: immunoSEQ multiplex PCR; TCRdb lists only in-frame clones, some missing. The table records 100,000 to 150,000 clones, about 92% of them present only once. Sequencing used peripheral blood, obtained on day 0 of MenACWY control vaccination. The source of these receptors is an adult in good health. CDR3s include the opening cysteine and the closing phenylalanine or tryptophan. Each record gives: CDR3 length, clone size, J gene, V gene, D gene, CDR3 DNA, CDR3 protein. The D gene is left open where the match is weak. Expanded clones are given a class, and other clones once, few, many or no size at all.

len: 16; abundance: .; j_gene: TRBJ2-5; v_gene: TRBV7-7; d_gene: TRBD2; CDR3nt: TGTGCCAGCAGCTCGGGACTAGCGGGAGGTGGCGAGACCCAGTACTTC; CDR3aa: CASSSGLAGGGETQYF
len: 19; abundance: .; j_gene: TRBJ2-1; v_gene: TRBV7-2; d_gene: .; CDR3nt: TGTGCCAGCAGACGCGTCCCCTCTCACAGGGACCTTTTCTACAATGAGCAGTTCTTC; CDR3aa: CASRRVPSHRDLFYNEQFF
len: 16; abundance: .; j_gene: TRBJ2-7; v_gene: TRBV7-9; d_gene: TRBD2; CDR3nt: TGTGCCAGCAGCTTACCTCTCGGGAGGGCTACCTACGAGCAGTACTTC; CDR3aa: CASSLPLGRATYEQYF
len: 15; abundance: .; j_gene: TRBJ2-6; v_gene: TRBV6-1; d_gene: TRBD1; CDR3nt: TGTGCCAGCAGTGACGACAGGGCTGGGGCCAACGTCCTGACTTTC; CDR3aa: CASSDDRAGANVLTF
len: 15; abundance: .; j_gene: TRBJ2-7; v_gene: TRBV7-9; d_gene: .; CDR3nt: TGTGCCAGCGCCCCCGGCGGGTTGGGAACCTACGAGCAGTACTTC; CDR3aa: CASAPGGLGTYEQYF
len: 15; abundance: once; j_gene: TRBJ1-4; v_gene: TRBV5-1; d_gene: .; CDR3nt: TGCGCCAGCAGCGCGGGTGGCGCCCGAGGTGAAAAACTGTTTTTT; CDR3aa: CASSAGGARGEKLFF
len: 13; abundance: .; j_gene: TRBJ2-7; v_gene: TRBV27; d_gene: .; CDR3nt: TGTGCCAGCAGTTTGTCGACATCCTACGAGCAGTACTTC; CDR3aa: CASSLSTSYEQYF
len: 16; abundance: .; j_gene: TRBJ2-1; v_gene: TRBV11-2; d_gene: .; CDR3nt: TGTGCCAGCACCCGACCCGGCAGGGGCTCCTACAATGAGCAGTTCTTC; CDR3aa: CASTRPGRGSYNEQFF
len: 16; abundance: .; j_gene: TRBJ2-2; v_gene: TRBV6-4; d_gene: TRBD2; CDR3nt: TGTGCCAGCAGTGTGGAAGCGGGAGGGAACACCGGGGAGCTGTTTTTT; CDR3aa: CASSVEAGGNTGELFF
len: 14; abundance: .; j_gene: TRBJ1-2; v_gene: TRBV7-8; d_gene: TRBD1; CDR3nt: TGTGCCAGCAGCTTAGGCACAGGGGGACTTGGCTACACCTTC; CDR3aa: CASSLGTGGLGYTF
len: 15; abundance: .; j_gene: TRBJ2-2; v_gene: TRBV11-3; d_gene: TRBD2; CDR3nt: TGTGCCAGCAGCACCGGGGGGGGCGGCACCGGGGAGCTGTTTTTT; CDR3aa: CASSTGGGGTGELFF
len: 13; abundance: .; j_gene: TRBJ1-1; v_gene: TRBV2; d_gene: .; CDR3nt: TGTGCCAGCAGGTGGGGGGTGAACACTGAAGCTTTCTTT; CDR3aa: CASRWGVNTEAFF
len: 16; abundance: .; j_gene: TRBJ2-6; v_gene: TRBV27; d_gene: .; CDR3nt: TGTGCCAGCAGTTTAGGGGTCGGCTCTGGGGCCAACGTCCTGACTTTC; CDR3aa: CASSLGVGSGANVLTF
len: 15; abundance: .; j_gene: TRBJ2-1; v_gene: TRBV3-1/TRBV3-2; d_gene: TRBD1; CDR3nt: TGTGCCAGCAGCTCCCGGGACAGGGGTTACAATGAGCAGTTCTTC; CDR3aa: CASSSRDRGYNEQFF
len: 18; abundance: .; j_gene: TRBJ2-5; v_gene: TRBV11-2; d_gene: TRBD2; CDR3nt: TGTGCCAGCAGCTTTTTGACTAGCGGGGGAGGGTACCAAGAGACCCAGTACTTC; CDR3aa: CASSFLTSGGGYQETQYF
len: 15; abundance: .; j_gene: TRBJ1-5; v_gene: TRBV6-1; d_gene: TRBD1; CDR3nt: TGTGCCAGCAGTGAAACCGGGACAGCTTATCAGCCCCAGCATTTT; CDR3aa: CASSETGTAYQPQHF
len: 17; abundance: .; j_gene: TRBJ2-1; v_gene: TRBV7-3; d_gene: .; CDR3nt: TGTGCCAGCAGCTTCCATGGGGGCGGAAACTCCTACAATGAGCAGTTCTTC; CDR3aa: CASSFHGGGNSYNEQFF
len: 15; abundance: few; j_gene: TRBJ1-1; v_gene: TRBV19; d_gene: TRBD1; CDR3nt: TGTGCCAGTAGTATTGGTACAGGGGTGAACACTGAAGCTTTCTTT; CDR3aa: CASSIGTGVNTEAFF
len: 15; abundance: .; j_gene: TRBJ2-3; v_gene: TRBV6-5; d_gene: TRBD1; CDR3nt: TGTGCCAGCAATGCGGGGACAGGGTTAACAGATACGCAGTATTTT; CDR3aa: CASNAGTGLTDTQYF
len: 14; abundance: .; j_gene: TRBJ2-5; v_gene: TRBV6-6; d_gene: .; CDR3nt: TGTGCCAGCAGATTCCCGGGACTCCAAGAGACCCAGTACTTC; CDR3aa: CASRFPGLQETQYF
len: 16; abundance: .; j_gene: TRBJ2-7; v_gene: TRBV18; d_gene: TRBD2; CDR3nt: TGTGCCAGCTCACCAAAGGCGGGAGGAACGGCCTACGAGCAGTACTTC; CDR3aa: CASSPKAGGTAYEQYF
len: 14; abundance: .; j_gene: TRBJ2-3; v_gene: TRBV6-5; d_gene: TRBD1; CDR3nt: TGTGCCAGCAGTTACCAGGGGGCGACAGATACGCAGTATTTT; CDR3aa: CASSYQGATDTQYF
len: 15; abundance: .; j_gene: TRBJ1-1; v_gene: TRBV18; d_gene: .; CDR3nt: TGTGCCAGCTCACCACCAAGGGGAAAGAACACTGAAGCTTTCTTT; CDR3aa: CASSPPRGKNTEAFF
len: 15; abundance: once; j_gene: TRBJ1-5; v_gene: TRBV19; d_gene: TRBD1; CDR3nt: TGTGCCAGTAGTACCATGACAGGGGTAGGGCAGCCCCAGCATTTT; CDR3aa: CASSTMTGVGQPQHF
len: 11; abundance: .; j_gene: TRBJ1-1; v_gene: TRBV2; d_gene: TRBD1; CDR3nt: TGTGCCAGTCACAGGGGCCCTGAAGCTTTCTTT; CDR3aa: CASHRGPEAFF
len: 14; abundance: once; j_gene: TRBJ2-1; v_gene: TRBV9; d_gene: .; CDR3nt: TGTGCCAGCAGCGTAGAGTCAGGGACTGCTACTGCGTTCTTC; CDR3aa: CASSVESGTATAFF
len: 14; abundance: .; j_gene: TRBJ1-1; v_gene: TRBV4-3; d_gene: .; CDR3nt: TGCGCCAGCAGCGAACGACTCACGACGGCTGAAGCTTTCTTT; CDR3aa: CASSERLTTAEAFF
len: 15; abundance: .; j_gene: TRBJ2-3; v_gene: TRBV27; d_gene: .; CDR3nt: TGTGCCAGCAGTCGATACACTGGGACGGTAGATACGCAGTATTTT; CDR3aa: CASSRYTGTVDTQYF
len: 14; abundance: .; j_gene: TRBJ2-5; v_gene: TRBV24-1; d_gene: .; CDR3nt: TGTGCCACCAGTGATTTTGAGACAGAAGAGACCCAGTACTTC; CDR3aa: CATSDFETEETQYF
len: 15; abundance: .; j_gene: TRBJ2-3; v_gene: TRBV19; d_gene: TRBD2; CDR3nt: TGTGCCAGCGCAGGACTAGCGGGGAACACAGATACGCAGTATTTT; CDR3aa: CASAGLAGNTDTQYF
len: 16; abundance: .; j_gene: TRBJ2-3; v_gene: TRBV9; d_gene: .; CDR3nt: TGTGCCAGCAGCACCAATCGCAGGGGTAGCACAGATACGCAGTATTTT; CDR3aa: CASSTNRRGSTDTQYF
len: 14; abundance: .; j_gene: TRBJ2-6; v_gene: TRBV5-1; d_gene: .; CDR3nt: TGCGCCAGCAGTTACTCTTCTGGGGCCAACGTCCTGACTTTC; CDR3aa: CASSYSSGANVLTF
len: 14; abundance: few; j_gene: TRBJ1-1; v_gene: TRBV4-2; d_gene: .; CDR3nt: TGTGCCAGCAGCCAAGCAGGGATGAACACTGAAGCTTTCTTT; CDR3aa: CASSQAGMNTEAFF
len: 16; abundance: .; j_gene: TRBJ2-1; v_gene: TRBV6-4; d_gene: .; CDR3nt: TGTGCCAGCTCATCCCGGGGGACCGTCCCCTACAATGAGCAGTTCTTC; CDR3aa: CASSSRGTVPYNEQFF
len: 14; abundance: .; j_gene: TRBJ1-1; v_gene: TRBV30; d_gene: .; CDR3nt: TGTGCCTGGAGTGTGGGGTCAGCGGCCACTGAAGCTTTCTTT; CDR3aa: CAWSVGSAATEAFF
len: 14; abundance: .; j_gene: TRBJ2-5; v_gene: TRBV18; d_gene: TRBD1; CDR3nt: TGTGCCAGCTCACCGGGACAGCGCCAAGAGACCCAGTACTTC; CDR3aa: CASSPGQRQETQYF
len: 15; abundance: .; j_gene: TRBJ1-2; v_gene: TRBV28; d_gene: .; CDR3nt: TGTGCCAGCAGTACCCCCAGGGTCTATGACTATGGCTACACCTTC; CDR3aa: CASSTPRVYDYGYTF
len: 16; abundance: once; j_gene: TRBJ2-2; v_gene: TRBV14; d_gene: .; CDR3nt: TGTGCCAGCAGTGACTGGCGGGGTAAGAACACCGGGGAGCTGTTTTTT; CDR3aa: CASSDWRGKNTGELFF
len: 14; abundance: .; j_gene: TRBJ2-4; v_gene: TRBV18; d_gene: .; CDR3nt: TGTGCCAGCTCACCACCGGAGGAGCGGAACATTCAGTACTTC; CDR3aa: CASSPPEERNIQYF
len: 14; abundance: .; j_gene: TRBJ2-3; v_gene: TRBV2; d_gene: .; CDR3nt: TGTGCCAGCACACGCGGGTTGCGCACAGATACGCAGTATTTT; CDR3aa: CASTRGLRTDTQYF
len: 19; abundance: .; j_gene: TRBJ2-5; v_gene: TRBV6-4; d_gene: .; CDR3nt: TGTGCCAGCAGTGACTCGAGGTCAAGGGGAGGAGGGGGCCTGGAGACCCAGTACTTC; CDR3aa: CASSDSRSRGGGGLETQYF
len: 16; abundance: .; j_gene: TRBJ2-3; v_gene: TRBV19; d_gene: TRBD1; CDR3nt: TGTGCCAGTAGAAAAGGGACAGGTGGGGCCACAGATACGCAGTATTTT; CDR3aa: CASRKGTGGATDTQYF
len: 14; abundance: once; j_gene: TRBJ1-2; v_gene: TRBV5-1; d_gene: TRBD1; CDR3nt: TGCGCCAGCAGCTCGGCGGGACAGCAAGATGGCTACACCTTC; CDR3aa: CASSSAGQQDGYTF
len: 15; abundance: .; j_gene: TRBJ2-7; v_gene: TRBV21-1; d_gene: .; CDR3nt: TGTGCCAGCAGCAAAAGAAGCGGGAGGAGTTACGAGCAGTACTTC; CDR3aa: CASSKRSGRSYEQYF
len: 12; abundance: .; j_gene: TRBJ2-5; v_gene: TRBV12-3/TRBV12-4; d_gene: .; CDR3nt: TGTGCCAGCAGCCTATGGGGAGAGACCCAGTACTTC; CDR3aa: CASSLWGETQYF
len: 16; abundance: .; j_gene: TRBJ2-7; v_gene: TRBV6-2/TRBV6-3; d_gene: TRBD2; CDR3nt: TGTGCCAGCAGTTACTCTCGCGGGAGGGCCAGGTACGAGCAGTACTTC; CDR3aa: CASSYSRGRARYEQYF
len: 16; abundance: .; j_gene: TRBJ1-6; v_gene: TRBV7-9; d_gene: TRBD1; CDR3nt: TGTGCCAGCAGCTTAGGAAAACCGGGACAGACTTCACCCCTCCACTTT; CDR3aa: CASSLGKPGQTSPLHF
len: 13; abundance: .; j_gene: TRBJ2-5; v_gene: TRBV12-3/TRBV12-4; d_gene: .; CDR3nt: TGTGCCAGCAGTTTGAACAACCAAGAGACCCAGTACTTC; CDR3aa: CASSLNNQETQYF
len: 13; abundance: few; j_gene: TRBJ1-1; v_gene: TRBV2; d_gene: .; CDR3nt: TGTGCCAGCAGTGAAAGGGGGAGCACTGAAGCTTTCTTT; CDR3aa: CASSERGSTEAFF
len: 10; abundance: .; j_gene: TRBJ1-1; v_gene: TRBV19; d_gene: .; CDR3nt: TGTGCCAGTAACCTGGGATCAGCTTTCTTT; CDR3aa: CASNLGSAFF
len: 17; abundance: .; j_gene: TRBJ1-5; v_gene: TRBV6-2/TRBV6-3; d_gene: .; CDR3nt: TGTGCCAGCAGTCGGAACAGGGTCCCTTATAGCAATCAGCCCCAGCATTTT; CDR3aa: CASSRNRVPYSNQPQHF